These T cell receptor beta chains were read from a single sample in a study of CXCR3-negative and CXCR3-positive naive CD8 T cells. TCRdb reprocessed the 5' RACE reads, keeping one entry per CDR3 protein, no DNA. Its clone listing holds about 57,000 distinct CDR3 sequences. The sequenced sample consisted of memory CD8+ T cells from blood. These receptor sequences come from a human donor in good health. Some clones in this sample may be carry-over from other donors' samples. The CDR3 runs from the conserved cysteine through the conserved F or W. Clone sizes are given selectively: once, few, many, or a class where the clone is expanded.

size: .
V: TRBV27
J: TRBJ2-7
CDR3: CASSLSDGNSYEQYF

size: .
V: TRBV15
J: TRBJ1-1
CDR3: CATSRVRGAEAFF

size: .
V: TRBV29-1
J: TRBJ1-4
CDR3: CSVVGGTNEKLFF

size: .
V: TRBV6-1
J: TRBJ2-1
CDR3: CASTPGIGGSNEQFF

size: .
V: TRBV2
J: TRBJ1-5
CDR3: CASSSRSNQPQHF

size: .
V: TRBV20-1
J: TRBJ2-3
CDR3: CSARDRERGGHTDTQYF

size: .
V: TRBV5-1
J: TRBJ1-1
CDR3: CASSTMPGGTEAFF

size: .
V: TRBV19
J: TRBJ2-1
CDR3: CASSLSGGTYNEQFF

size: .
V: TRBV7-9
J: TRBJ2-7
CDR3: CASSLTPYYEQYF

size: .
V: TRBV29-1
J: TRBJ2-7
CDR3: CSAYRGDYEQYF

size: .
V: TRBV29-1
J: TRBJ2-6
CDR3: CSVAGGAIRGANVLTF

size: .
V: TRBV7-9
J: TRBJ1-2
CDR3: CASSRPGNFYGYTF

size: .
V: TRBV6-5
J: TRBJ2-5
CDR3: CASSLTSGIETQYF

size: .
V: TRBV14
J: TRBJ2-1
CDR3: CASSLGQGKAYNEQFF

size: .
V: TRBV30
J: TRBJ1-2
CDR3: CAWSENNYGYTF

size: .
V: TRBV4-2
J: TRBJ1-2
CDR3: CASSQEWVGVGYTF

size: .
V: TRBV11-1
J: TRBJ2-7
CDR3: CASSLGGTGVF

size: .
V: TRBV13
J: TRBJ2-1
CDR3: CASSPRTSGTEQFF

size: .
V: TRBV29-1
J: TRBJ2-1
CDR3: CSVERGQGLGNEQFF

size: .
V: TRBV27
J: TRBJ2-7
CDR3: CASSGSLQGSEQYF

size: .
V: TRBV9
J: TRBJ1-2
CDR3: CASSPQGVYYGYTF

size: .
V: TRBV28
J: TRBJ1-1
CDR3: CASSRRGQRAEAFF

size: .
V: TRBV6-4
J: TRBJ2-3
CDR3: CASSDRAGSTDTQYF

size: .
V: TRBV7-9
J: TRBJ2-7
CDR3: CASSFPGREVYEQYF

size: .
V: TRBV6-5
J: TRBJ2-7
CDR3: CASSYLGTGMGYEQYF

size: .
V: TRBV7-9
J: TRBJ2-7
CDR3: CASSSRDTESYEQYF

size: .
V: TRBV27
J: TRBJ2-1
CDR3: CASSLSRGRVEQFF

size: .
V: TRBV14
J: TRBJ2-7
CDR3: CASSITPGYEQYF

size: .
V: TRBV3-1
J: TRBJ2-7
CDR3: CASSPGQRREQYF

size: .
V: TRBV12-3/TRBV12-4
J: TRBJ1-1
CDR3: CASSLGSPGGWTEAFF

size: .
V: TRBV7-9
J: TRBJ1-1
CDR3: CASSLHLIAEAFF

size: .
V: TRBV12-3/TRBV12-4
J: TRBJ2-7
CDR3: CASSSGDRGFGEQYF

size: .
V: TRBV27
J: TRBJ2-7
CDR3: CASSFTGSGHEQYF

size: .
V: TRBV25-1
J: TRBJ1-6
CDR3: CASSEFIQGYNSPLHF

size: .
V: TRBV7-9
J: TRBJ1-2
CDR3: CASSSPTGAKNYGYTF

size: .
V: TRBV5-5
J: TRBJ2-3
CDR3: CASSILAGGRDTQYF

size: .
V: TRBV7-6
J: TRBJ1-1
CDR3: CASSRGEGIGNTEAFF

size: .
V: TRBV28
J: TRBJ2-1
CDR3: CASSFLHGTGDHNEQFF

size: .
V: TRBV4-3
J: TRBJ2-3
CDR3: CASSRWRVPTSTDTQYF

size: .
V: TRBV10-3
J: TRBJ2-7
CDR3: CAISELQTYEQYF

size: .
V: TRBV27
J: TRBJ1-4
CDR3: CASSFVGATNEKLFF

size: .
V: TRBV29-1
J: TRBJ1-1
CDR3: CSVGGTRNTEAFF

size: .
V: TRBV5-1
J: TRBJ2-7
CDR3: CASSLDGSYEQYF

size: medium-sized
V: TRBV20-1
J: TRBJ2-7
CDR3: CSASRGLAGPYEQYF

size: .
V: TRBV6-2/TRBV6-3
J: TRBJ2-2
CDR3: CASSHSAGELFF

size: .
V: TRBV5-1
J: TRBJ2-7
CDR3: CASRPDSSYEQYF

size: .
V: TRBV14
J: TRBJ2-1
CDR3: CASSPLTGTFYNEQFF

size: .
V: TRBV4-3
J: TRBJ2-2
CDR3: CASSQVPGNTGELFF

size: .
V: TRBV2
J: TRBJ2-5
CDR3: CASSDGWTSGGEETLYF

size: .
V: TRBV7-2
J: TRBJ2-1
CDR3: CASSTSVHNEQFF

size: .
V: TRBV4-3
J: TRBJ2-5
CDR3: CASSQDGTSGGAQYF

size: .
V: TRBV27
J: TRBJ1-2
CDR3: CASSFSAGNIYGYTF

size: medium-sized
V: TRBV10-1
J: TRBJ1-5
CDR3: CASRREPEQPQHF